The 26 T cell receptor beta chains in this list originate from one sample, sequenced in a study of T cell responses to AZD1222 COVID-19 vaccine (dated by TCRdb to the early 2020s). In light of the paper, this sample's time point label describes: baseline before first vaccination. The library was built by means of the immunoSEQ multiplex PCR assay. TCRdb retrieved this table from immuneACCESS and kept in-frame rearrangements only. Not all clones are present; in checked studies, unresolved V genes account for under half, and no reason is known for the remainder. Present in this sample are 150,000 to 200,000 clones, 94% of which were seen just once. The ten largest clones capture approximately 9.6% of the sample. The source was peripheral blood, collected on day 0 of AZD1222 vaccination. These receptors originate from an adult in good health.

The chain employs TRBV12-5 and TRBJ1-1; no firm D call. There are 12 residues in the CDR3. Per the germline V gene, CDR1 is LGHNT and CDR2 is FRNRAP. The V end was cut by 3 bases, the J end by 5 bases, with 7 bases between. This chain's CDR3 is CASGFPGTEAFF. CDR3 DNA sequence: TGTGCTAGTGGTTTTCCCGGGACTGAAGCTTTCTTT.

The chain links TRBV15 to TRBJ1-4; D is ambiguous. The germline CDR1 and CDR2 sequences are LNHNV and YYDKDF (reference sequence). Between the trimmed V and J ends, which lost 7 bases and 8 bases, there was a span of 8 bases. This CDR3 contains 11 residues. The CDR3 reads CATNSGEKLFF. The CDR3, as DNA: TGTGCCACCAACAGTGGAGAAAAACTGTTTTTT.

As DNA, the CDR3 is TGTGCCAGTAGTATAGACCACTTCGGGGCCAACGTCCTGACTTTC. Amino acids: CASSIDHFGANVLTF. The V gene is TRBV19, the J gene TRBJ2-6; D remains unclear. V lost 0 bases, J lost 4 bases, and 7 bases lay in between. This CDR3 has 15 residues. Per germline, CDR1 LNHDA and CDR2 SQIVND (reference sequence).

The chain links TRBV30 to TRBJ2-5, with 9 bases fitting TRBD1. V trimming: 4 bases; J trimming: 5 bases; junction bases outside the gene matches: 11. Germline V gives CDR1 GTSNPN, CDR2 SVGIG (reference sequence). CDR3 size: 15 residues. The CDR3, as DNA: TGTGCCTGGACCCTGACAGGGGGATCGGGTGAGACCCAGTACTTC. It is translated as CAWTLTGGSGETQYF. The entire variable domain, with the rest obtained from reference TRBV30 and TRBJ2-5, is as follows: SQTIHQWPATLVQPVGSPLSLECTVEGTSNPNLYWYRQAAGRGLQLLFYSVGIGQISSEVPQNLSASRPQDRQFILSSKKLLLSDSGFYLCAWTLTGGSGETQYFGPGTRLLVL.

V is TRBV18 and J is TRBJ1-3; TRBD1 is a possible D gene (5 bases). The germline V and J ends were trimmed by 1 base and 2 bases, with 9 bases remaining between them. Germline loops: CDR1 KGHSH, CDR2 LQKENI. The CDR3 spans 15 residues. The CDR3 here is CASSPLGTTGNTIYF. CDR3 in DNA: TGTGCCAGCTCACCACTAGGGACGACTGGAAACACCATATATTTT.

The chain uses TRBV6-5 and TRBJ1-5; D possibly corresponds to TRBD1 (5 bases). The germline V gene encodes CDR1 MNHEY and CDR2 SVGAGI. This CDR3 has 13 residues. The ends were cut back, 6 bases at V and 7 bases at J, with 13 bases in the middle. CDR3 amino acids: CASRAGNEQPQHF. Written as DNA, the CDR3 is TGTGCCAGCAGGGCAGGGAACGAGCAGCCCCAGCATTTT.

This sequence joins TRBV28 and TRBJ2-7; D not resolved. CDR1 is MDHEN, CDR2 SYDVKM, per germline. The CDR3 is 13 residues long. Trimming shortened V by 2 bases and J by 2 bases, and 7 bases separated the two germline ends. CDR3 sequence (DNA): TGTGCCAGCAGTTTACAAACGGCCTACGAGCAGTACTTC. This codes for CASSLQTAYEQYF.

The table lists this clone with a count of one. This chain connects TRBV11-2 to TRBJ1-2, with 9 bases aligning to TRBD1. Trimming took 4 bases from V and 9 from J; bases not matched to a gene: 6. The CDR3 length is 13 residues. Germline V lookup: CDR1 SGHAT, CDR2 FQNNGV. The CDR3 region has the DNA TGTGCCAGCAGCTCTGACAGGGGGAGTAGCTACACCTTC. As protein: CASSSDRGSSYTF.

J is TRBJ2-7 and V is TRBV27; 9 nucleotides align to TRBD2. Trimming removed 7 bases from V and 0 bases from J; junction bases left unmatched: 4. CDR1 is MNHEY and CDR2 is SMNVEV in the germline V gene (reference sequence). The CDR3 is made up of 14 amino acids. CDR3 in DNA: TGTGCCAGCAAAGCTAGCGGGGTCTCCTACGAGCAGTACTTC. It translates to CASKASGVSYEQYF.

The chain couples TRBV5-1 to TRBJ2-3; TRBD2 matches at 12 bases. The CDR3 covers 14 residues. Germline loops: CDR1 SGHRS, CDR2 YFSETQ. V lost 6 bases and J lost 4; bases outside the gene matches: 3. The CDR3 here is CASTASGRADTQYF. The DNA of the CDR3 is TGCGCCAGCACAGCTAGCGGGAGGGCAGATACGCAGTATTTT.

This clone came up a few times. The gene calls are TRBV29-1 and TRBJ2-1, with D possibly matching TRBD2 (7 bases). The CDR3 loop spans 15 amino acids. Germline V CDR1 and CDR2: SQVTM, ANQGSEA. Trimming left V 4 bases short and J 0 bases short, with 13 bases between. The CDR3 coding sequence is TGCAGCGTTGTGGGGGGGGCAAGCTCCTACAATGAGCAGTTCTTC. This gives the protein CSVVGGASSYNEQFF.

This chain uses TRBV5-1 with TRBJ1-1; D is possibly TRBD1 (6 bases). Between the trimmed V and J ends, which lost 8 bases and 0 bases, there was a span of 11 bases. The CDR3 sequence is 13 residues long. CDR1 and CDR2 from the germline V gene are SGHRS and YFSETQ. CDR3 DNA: TGCGCCAGTACAGGACAGCTGAACACTGAAGCTTTCTTT. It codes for CASTGQLNTEAFF.

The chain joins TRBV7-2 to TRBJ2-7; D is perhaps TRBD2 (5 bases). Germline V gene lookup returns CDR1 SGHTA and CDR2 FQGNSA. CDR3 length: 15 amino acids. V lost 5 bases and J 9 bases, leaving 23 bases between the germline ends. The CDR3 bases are TGTGCCAGCAGCCCCCCCGGTACGAGCGCCACTAGGCAGTACTTC. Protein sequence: CASSPPGTSATRQYF.

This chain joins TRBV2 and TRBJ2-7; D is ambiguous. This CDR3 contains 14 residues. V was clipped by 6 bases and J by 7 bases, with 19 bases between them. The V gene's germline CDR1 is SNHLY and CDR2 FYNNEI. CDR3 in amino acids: CASRTDGSYVEQYF. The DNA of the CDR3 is TGTGCCAGCAGAACGGACGGATCCTACGTGGAGCAGTACTTC.

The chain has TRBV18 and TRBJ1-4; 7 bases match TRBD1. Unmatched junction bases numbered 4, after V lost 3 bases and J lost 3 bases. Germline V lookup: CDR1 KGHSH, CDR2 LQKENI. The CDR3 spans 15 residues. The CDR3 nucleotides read TGTGCCAGCTCACCCAGGGGGGCAGCTAATGAAAAACTGTTTTTT. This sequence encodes CASSPRGAANEKLFF.

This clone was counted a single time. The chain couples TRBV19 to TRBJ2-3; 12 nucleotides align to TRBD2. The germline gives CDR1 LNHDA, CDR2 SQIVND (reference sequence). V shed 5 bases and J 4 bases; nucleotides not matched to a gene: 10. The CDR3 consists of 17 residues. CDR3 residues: CASSGTVLAGGPDTQYF. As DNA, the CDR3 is TGTGCCAGTAGTGGAACGGTACTAGCGGGAGGACCAGATACGCAGTATTTT.

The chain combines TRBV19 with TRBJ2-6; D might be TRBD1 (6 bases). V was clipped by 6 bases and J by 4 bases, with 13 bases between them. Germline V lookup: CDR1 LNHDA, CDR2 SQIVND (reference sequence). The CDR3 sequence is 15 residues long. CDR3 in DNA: TGTGCCAGTAGCTCACAGGGTGCCGGGGCCAACGTCCTGACTTTC. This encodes CASSSQGAGANVLTF.

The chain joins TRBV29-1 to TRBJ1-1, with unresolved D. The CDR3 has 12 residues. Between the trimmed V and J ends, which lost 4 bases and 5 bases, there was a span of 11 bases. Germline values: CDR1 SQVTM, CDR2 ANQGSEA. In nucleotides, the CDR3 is TGCAGCGTTGTTTTGAGATGGACTGAAGCTTTCTTT. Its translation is CSVVLRWTEAFF. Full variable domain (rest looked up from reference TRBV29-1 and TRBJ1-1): SAVISQKPSRDICQRGTSLTIQCQVDSQVTMMFWYRQQPGQSLTLIATANQGSEATYESGFVIDKFPISRPNLTFSTLTVSNMSPEDSSIYLCSVVLRWTEAFFGQGTRLTVV.

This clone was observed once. CDR3 region: CASSPGQHNSPLHF. The DNA for the CDR3 is TGTGCCAGCAGCCCTGGACAGCATAATTCACCCCTCCACTTT. The V gene is TRBV13, the J gene TRBJ1-6, with D possibly TRBD1 on 6 matching bases. The CDR3 is made up of 14 amino acids. Germline V gene lookup returns CDR1 PRHDT and CDR2 FYEKMQ (reference sequence). Between the trimmed V and J ends, which lost 5 bases and 5 bases, there was a span of 10 bases.

The CDR3 DNA is TGTGCCAGCACCGGTGCCGCGGGCGGCTACACCTTC. As protein: CASTGAAGGYTF. The V and J genes are TRBV6-5 and TRBJ1-2, with D hard to call. Germline CDR1 and CDR2: MNHEY and SVGAGI. This CDR3 region has 12 residues. V was cut by 7 bases and J by 8 bases, with 14 bases left in between.

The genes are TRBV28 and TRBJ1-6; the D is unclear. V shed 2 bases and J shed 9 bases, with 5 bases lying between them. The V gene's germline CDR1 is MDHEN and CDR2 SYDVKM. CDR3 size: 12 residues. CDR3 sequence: CASSLSFSPLHF. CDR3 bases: TGTGCCAGCAGTTTAAGCTTTTCACCCCTCCACTTT.

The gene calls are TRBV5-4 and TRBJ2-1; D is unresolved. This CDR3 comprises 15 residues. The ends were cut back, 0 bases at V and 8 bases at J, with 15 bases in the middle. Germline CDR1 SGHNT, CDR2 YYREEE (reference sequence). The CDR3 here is CASSLEGARNYEQFF. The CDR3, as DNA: TGTGCCAGCAGCTTGGAGGGTGCTAGGAATTATGAGCAGTTCTTC. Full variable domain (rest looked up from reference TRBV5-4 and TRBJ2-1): ETGVTQSPTHLIKTRGQQVTLRCSSQSGHNTVSWYQQALGQGPQFIFQYYREEENGRGNFPPRFSGLQFPNYSSELNVNALELDDSALYLCASSLEGARNYEQFFGPGTRLTVL.

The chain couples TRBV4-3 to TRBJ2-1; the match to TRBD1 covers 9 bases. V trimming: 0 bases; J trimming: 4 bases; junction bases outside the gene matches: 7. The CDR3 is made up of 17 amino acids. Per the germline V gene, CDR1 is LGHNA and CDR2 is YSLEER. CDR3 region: CASSQDRGTGLYNEQFF. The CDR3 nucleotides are TGCGCCAGCAGCCAAGACCGGGGGACAGGGCTATACAATGAGCAGTTCTTC.

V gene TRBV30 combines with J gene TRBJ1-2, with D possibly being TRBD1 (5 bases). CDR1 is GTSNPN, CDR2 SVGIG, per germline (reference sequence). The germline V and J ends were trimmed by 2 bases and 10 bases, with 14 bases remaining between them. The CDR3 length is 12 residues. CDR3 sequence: CAWSSRQSAYTF. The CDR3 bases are TGTGCCTGGAGTTCCCGACAGTCCGCCTACACCTTC.

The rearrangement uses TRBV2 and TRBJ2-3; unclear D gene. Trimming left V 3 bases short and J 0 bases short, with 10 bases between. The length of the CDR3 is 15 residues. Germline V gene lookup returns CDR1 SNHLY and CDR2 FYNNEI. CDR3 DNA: TGTGCCAGCAGTGATTGGCGAACTAGCACAGATACGCAGTATTTT. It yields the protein CASSDWRTSTDTQYF.

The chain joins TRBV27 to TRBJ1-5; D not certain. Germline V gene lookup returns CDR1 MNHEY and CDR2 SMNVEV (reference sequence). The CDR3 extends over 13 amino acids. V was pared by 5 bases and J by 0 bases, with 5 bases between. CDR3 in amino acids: CASSGDSNQPQHF. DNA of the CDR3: TGTGCCAGCAGTGGGGATAGCAATCAGCCCCAGCATTTT.